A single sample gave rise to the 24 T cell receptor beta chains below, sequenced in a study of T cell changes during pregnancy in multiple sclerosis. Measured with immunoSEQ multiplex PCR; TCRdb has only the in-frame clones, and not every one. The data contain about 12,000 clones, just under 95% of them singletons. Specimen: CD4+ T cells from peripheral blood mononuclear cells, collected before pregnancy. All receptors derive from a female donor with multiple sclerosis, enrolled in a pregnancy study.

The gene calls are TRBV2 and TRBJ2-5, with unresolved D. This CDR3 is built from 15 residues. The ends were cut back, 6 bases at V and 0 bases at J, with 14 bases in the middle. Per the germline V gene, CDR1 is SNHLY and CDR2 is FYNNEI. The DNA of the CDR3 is TGTGCCAGCAGCCTCAACAGTGCTAACCAAGAGACCCAGTACTTC. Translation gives CASSLNSANQETQYF. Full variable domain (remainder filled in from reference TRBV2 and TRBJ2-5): EPEVTQTPSHQVTQMGQEVILRCVPISNHLYFYWYRQILGQKVEFLVSFYNNEISEKSEIFDDQFSVERPDGSNFTLKIRSTKLEDSAMYFCASSLNSANQETQYFGPGTRLLVL.

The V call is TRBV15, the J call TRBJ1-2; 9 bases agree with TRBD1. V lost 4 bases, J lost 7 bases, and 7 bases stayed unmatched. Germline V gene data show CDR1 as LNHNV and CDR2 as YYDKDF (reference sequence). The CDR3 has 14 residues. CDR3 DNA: TGTGCCACCAGCAAACCGGGACAGGGTTTTGGCTACACCTTC. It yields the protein CATSKPGQGFGYTF. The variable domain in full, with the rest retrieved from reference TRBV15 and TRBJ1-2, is DAMVIQNPRYQVTQFGKPVTLSCSQTLNHNVMYWYQQKSSQAPKLLFHYYDKDFNNEADTPDNFQSRRPNTSFCFLDIRSPGLGDTAMYLCATSKPGQGFGYTFGSGTRLTVV.

CDR3 DNA: TGTGCCAGCAGCCAAGCTCCCAGGGGGGCTGGCTACACCTTC. Translating it yields CASSQAPRGAGYTF. The chain is built from TRBV14 and TRBJ1-2, with 7 bases fitting TRBD1. V shed 1 base and J 7 bases; nucleotides not matched to a gene: 6. The CDR3 is 14 amino acids. Germline V lookup: CDR1 SGHDN, CDR2 FVKESK.

The CDR3 coding sequence is TGTGCCAGCAGTGCCCAGACAGGGGGCAACGGAGATACGCAGTATTTT. This codes for CASSAQTGGNGDTQYF. This chain connects TRBV6-7 to TRBJ2-3, with 10 positions matching TRBD1. TRBV6-7 is filed as an ORF, its function uncertain. Trimming removed 5 bases from V and 5 bases from J; junction bases left unmatched: 10. The CDR3 loop spans 16 amino acids.

DNA of the CDR3: TGTGCCAGTAGCCTCCTATTCGGGGAACTGTTTTTT. Encoded protein: CASSLLFGELFF. The V call is TRBV19, the J call TRBJ1-4; no clear D gene. This CDR3 region has 12 residues. Trimming shortened V by 6 bases and J by 12 bases, and 14 bases separated the two germline ends. Germline lookup yields CDR1 LNHDA and CDR2 SQIVND (reference sequence). Variable domain in full (rest from reference TRBV19 and TRBJ1-4): DGGITQSPKYLFRKEGQNVTLSCEQNLNHDAMYWYRQDPGQGLRLIYYSQIVNDFQKGDIAEGYSVSREKKESFPLTVTSAQKNPTAFYLCASSLLFGELFFGSGTQLSVL.

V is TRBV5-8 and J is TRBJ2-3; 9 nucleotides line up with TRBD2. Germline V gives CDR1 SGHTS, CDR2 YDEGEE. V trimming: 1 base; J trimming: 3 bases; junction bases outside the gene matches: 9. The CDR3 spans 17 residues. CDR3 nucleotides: TGTGCCAGCAGCTTGTGGATCGGGGCGGGGGGGACAGATACGCAGTATTTT. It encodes CASSLWIGAGGTDTQYF.

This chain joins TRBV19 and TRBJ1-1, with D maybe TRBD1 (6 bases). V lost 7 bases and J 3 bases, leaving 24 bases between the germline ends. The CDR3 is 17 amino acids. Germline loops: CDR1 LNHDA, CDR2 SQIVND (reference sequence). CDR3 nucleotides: TGTGCCAGTACCCCCTCGGGGGGGCTCGGCTCTCACACTGAAGCTTTCTTT. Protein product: CASTPSGGLGSHTEAFF.

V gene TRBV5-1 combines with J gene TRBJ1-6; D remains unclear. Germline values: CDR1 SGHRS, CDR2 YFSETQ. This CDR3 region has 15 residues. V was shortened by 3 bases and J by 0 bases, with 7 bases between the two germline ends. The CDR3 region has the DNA TGCGCCAGCAGCTCCGGACTCTCCTATAATTCACCCCTCCACTTT. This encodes CASSSGLSYNSPLHF.

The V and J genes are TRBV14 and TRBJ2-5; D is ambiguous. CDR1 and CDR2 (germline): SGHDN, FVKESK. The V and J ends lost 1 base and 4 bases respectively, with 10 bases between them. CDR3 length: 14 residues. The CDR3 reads CASSQVLVGETQYF. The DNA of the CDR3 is TGTGCCAGCAGCCAAGTTCTAGTAGGAGAGACCCAGTACTTC.

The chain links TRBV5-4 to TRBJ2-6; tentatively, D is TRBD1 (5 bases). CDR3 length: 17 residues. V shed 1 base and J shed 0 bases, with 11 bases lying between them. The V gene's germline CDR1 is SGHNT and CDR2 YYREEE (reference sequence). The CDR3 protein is CASSLWQGSSGANVLTF. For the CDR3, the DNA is TGTGCCAGCAGCTTGTGGCAGGGATCCTCTGGGGCCAACGTCCTGACTTTC.

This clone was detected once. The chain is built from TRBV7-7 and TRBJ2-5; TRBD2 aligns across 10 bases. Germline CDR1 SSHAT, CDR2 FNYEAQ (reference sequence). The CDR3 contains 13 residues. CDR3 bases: TGTGCTAGCGGGGGGACGAGGGGAGAGACCCAGTACTTC. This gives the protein CASGGTRGETQYF. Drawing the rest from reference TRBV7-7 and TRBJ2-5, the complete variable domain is GAGVSQSPRYKVTKRGQDVTLRCDPISSHATLYWYQQALGQGPEFLTYFNYEAQPDKSGLPSDRFSAERPEGSISTLTIQRTEQRDSAMYRCASGGTRGETQYFGPGTRLLVL.

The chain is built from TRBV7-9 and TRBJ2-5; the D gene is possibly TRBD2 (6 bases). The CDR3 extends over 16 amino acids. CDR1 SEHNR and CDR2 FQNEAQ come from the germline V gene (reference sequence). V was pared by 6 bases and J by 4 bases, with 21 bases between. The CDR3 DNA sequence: TGTGCCAGCAGGAGAGTGGAGGGGCTCGCGGGAGAGACCCAGTACTTC. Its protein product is CASRRVEGLAGETQYF.

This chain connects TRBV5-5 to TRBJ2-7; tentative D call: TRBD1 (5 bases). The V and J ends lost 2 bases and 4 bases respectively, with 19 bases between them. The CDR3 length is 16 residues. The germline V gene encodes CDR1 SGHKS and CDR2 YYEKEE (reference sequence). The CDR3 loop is CASSFAFSAGKYEQYF. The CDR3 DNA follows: TGTGCCAGCAGCTTCGCTTTCTCGGCAGGGAAATACGAGCAGTACTTC.

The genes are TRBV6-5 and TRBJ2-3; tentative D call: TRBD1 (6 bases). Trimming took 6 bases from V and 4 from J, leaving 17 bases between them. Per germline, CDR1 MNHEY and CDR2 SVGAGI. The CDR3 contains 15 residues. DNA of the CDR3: TGTGCCAGCAGAAGATACAGGGAGAGTGCAGATACGCAGTATTTT. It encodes CASRRYRESADTQYF.

CDR3 region: CASSLAGSEGYGYTF. The CDR3 DNA reads TGTGCCAGCAGCTTGGCAGGGTCCGAAGGCTATGGCTACACCTTC. The genes are TRBV5-5 and TRBJ1-2; D might be TRBD1 (5 bases). The CDR3 extends over 15 amino acids. Trimming took 0 bases from V and 4 from J, leaving 13 bases between them. CDR1 and CDR2 from the germline V gene are SGHKS and YYEKEE (reference sequence).

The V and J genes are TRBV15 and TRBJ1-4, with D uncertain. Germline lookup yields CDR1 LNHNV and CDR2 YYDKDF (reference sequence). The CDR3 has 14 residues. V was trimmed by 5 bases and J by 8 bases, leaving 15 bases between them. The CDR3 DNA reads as TGTGCCACCAGCCATCGGAGGGTAGAAGAAAAACTGTTTTTT. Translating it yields CATSHRRVEEKLFF.

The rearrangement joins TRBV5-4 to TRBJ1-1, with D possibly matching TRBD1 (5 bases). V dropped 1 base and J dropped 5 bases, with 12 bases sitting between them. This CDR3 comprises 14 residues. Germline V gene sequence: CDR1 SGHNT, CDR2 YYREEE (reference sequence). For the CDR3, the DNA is TGTGCCAGCAGCTTGTTCGGGGGAGGGACTGAAGCTTTCTTT. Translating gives CASSLFGGGTEAFF.

CDR3 nucleotides: TGTGCCAGCAGCGCTCCCGCGGGAGGCGGGGAGCTGTTTTTT. As protein: CASSAPAGGGELFF. The V call is TRBV9, the J call TRBJ2-2; 8 positions match TRBD2. Germline V gene lookup returns CDR1 SGDLS and CDR2 YYNGEE. This CDR3 region has 14 residues. Losses at the gene ends were 3 bases for V and 7 bases for J; bases not matched to a gene: 5.

The CDR3 is CAWSPGGDQPQHF. The CDR3, as DNA: TGTGCCTGGAGTCCAGGGGGCGATCAGCCCCAGCATTTT. The chain combines TRBV30 with TRBJ1-5; the match to TRBD1 covers 8 bases. Germline CDR1 reads GTSNPN; CDR2 reads SVGIG (reference sequence). The CDR3 contains 13 residues. Unmatched junction bases numbered 2, after V lost 2 bases and J lost 5 bases.

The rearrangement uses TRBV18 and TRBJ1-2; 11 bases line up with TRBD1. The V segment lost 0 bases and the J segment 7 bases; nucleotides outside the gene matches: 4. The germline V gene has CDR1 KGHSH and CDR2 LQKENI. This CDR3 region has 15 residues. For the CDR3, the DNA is TGTGCCAGCTCACCACCTAGGACAGGGGGCCTTGGCTACACCTTC. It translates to CASSPPRTGGLGYTF. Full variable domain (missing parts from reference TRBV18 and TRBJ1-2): NAGVMQNPRHLVRRRGQEARLRCSPMKGHSHVYWYRQLPEEGLKFMVYLQKENIIDESGMPKERFSAEFPKEGPSILRIQQVVRGDSAAYFCASSPPRTGGLGYTFGSGTRLTVV.

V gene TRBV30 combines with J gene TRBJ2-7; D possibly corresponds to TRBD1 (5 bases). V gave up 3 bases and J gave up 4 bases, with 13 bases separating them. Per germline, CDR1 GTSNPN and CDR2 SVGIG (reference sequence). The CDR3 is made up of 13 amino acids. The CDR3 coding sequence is TGTGCCTGGAGACTGACAGTGTCGTACGAGCAGTACTTC. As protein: CAWRLTVSYEQYF.

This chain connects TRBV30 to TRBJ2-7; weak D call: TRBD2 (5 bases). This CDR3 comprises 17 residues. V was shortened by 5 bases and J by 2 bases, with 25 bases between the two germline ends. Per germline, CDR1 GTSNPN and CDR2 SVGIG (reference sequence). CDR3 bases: TGTGCCTGGGGACTCCTACCGTCCCGGGGAATCCCCTACGAGCAGTACTTC. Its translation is CAWGLLPSRGIPYEQYF.

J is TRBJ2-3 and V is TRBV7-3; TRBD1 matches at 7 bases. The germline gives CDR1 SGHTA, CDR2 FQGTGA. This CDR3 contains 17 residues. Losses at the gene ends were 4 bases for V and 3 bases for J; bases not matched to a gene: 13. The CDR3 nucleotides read TGTGCCAGCAGCTCTACTGGGACAGCGCTCCATACAGATACGCAGTATTTT. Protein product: CASSSTGTALHTDTQYF.

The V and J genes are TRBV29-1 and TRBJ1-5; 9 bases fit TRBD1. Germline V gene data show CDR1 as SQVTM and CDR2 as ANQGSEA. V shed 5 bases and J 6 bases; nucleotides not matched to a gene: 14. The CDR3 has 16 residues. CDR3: CSVLLIGQGLSQPQHF. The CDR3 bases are TGCAGCGTTCTACTAATAGGACAGGGGCTGAGTCAGCCCCAGCATTTT.